This is a list of T cell receptor beta chains from one sample in a study of T cell responses to AZD1222 COVID-19 vaccine. The assay was immunoSEQ multiplex PCR, and TCRdb's table has in-frame clones only and misses some. In all, the sample yields about 140,000 clones. The specimen sequenced was peripheral blood. The receptors shown here come from an adult in good health. CDR3s include the opening cysteine and the closing phenylalanine or tryptophan. The D gene is left open where the match is weak.

d_gene	j_gene	v_gene	CDR3nt	CDR3aa
NA	TRBJ1-1	TRBV5-1	TGCGCCAGCAGGGCGAACACTGAAGCTTTCTTT	CASRANTEAFF
NA	TRBJ1-6	TRBV11-2	TGTGCCAGCAGCTTAGTTTTAGATTCACCCCTCCACTTT	CASSLVLDSPLHF
NA	TRBJ1-4	TRBV11-2	TGTGCCAGCAGCTTAGCGGTGCCGCTTAATGAAAAACTGTTTTTT	CASSLAVPLNEKLFF
NA	TRBJ2-7	TRBV2	TGTGCCAGCAGTGAGGGGCAGATCAAGAGCTACGAGCAGTACTTC	CASSEGQIKSYEQYF
NA	TRBJ2-3	TRBV24-1	TGTGCCACCAGTGATCCCCTTGCAGATACGCAGTATTTT	CATSDPLADTQYF
NA	TRBJ2-5	TRBV30	TGTGCCTGGAGTGTACTGCGGGGGCCGGGAGAGACCCAGTACTTC	CAWSVLRGPGETQYF
NA	TRBJ1-5	TRBV4-1	TGCGCCAGCAGCCTCCGAAGGGCAGCTAATCAGCCCCAGCATTTT	CASSLRRAANQPQHF
NA	TRBJ2-3	TRBV19	TGTGCCAGTAGTATAGCGGGAAGCACAGATACGCAGTATTTT	CASSIAGSTDTQYF
TRBD2	TRBJ2-5	TRBV7-8	TGTGCCAGCAGCGTCAGCGGGGGGGCTTCTGACGAGACCCAGTACTTC	CASSVSGGASDETQYF
TRBD1	TRBJ1-5	TRBV6-5	TGTGCCAGCAACCCCGGACAGGGTAGACAGCCCCAGCATTTT	CASNPGQGRQPQHF
NA	TRBJ1-1	TRBV18	TGTGCCACTAAACGGGGGGCCATGAACACTGAAGCTTTCTTT	CATKRGAMNTEAFF
NA	TRBJ1-1	TRBV3-1/TRBV3-2	TGTGCCAGCAGCCTCATAGGGGGGACTGAAGCTTTCTTT	CASSLIGGTEAFF
NA	TRBJ1-6	TRBV6-1	TGTGCCAGCAGTGAAGGTTGGGTGGTTAATTCACCCCTCCACTTT	CASSEGWVVNSPLHF
NA	TRBJ1-2	TRBV10-3	TGTGCCATCAGTGAGAGAGGGGGGGCTAACTATGGCTACACCTTC	CAISERGGANYGYTF
NA	TRBJ1-4	TRBV3-1/TRBV3-2	TGTGCCAGCAGGCTTACAGGGACTAATGAAAAACTGTTTTTT	CASRLTGTNEKLFF
NA	TRBJ1-2	TRBV27	TGTGCCAGCAGCCCGGAGGGGCGAGCTAACTATGGCTACACCTTC	CASSPEGRANYGYTF
NA	TRBJ1-5	TRBV18	TGTGCCAGCTCACCCCAGGGGCCGATTCAGCCCCAGCATTTT	CASSPQGPIQPQHF
TRBD2	TRBJ2-1	TRBV7-2	TGTGCCAGCAGCTTAGCCTCACTAGCGGGGGGGATAAATGAGCAGTTCTTC	CASSLASLAGGINEQFF
TRBD1	TRBJ1-1	TRBV18	TGTGCCAGCTCACCACGCCCGAGGACAGGGGCGAACACTGAAGCTTTCTTT	CASSPRPRTGANTEAFF
TRBD2	TRBJ2-1	TRBV3-1/TRBV3-2	TGTGCCAGCAGGCGGACTAGCGGGGGGGCTCGTGCGACGAACAATGAGCAGTTCTTC	CASRRTSGGARATNNEQFF
NA	TRBJ1-1	TRBV5-8	TGTGCCAGCAGCCCGAGCGGGGCTAGGGTGAACACTGAAGCTTTCTTT	CASSPSGARVNTEAFF
NA	TRBJ2-2	TRBV29-1	TGCAGCGTTGAAGACGGGCTCGCGAACACCGGGGAGCTGTTTTTT	CSVEDGLANTGELFF
TRBD2	TRBJ2-5	TRBV14	TGTGCCAGCAGCCAAGGATCACTAGCGGGGGTGGAGACCCAGTACTTC	CASSQGSLAGVETQYF
NA	TRBJ2-7	TRBV27	TGTGCCAGCAGCCCCCGGACGATCACCTACGAGCAGTACTTC	CASSPRTITYEQYF
NA	TRBJ1-4	TRBV30	TGTGCCTGGAGGCGGAATTCGGATGAAAAACTGTTTTTT	CAWRRNSDEKLFF
NA	TRBJ2-2	TRBV19	TGTGCCAGTAGTATAGAAACAGGTAGGACCGGGGAGCTGTTTTTT	CASSIETGRTGELFF
NA	TRBJ1-1	TRBV6-5	TGTGCCAGCAGTTACGCGGGGGGAACAGAAGCTTTCTTT	CASSYAGGTEAFF